The 29 T cell receptor beta chains reported below all come from one sample, sequenced in a study of Graves' ophthalmopathy and Graves' hyperthyroidism. RNA transcripts were the template, and TCR beta CDR3 regions were amplified from them. Following a first-round RT-PCR that used HTBI primers, a second-round multiplex PCR was carried out. TCRdb analysed the multiplex PCR reads with MiXCR anew, one entry per CDR3 protein. The sample includes hundreds of thousands of distinct CDR3 sequences, just over 15% of them seen just once. The sample comprised peripheral blood. All receptors come from a woman in her late teens or twenties with stable Graves' hyperthyroidism.

This clonotype has ten or more counts. The chain has TRBV28 and TRBJ1-4, with TRBD1 matching over 7 bases. The ends lost 3 bases at V and 5 bases at J; junction bases unmatched: 6. Germline lookup yields CDR1 MDHEN and CDR2 SYDVKM. CDR3 length: 15 amino acids. The CDR3 protein is CASSFTGTANEKLFF. CDR3 nucleotides: TGTGCCAGCAGTTTTACCGGGACAGCAAATGAAAAACTGTTTTTT.

This clonotype was counted many times. The CDR3 DNA reads as TGCAGTGCTAGAGATCCGGGAAGCAATCAGCCCCAGCATTTT. Protein: CSARDPGSNQPQHF. This rearrangement joins TRBV20-1 to TRBJ1-5; unclear D gene. This CDR3 comprises 14 residues. Per the germline V gene, CDR1 is DFQATT and CDR2 is SNEGSKA (reference sequence). Deletions cut 0 bases from V and 1 base from J, with 7 bases between.

This clonotype was seen repeatedly, ten times or more. The V call is TRBV24-1, the J call TRBJ2-5; unclear D gene. The ends were cut back, 0 bases at V and 0 bases at J, with 4 bases in the middle. The germline CDR1 and CDR2 sequences are KGHDR and SFDVKD. The CDR3 spans 14 residues. CDR3 residues: CATSDLQNQETQYF. CDR3 DNA sequence: TGTGCCACCAGTGATTTGCAGAACCAAGAGACCCAGTACTTC.

This clonotype was detected many times. The chain uses TRBV6-2 or TRBV6-3 and TRBJ1-5, with 7 bases identical to TRBD1. V lost 6 bases to trimming and J lost 0 bases; unmatched junction nucleotides: 2. CDR1 MNHEY and CDR2 SVGEGT come from the germline V gene. The CDR3 extends over 14 amino acids. CDR3 in DNA: TGTGCCAGCAGGCGGGACAGTAGCAATCAGCCCCAGCATTTT. Translating gives CASRRDSSNQPQHF.

The chain joins TRBV7-6 to TRBJ1-2, with 11 bases identical to TRBD1. The CDR3 has 17 amino acids. Germline V gene data show CDR1 as SGHVS and CDR2 as FNYEAQ. V shed 5 bases, J shed 4 bases, and the junction held 12 bases outside the gene matches. The CDR3 is CASSNGQGALKFYGYTF. The CDR3 nucleotides read TGTGCCAGCAGCAATGGACAGGGGGCTTTAAAATTCTATGGCTACACCTTC.

Ten or more counts support this clonotype. The CDR3 is CASSDTRTANYGYTF. The CDR3 nucleotides are TGTGCCAGCAGCGACACCCGGACGGCTAACTATGGCTACACCTTC. The rearrangement links TRBV6-1 to TRBJ1-2; the D is unclear. The CDR3 extends over 15 amino acids. V gave up 6 bases and J gave up 0 bases, with 14 bases separating them. Germline assignment: CDR1 MNHNS and CDR2 SASEGT.

This clonotype has ten or more counts. The chain is built from TRBV5-8 and TRBJ2-7, with D unclear. The CDR3 covers 13 residues. The germline gives CDR1 SGHTS, CDR2 YDEGEE. V lost 2 bases and J lost 2, with 8 bases in between. The CDR3 nucleotides read TGTGCCAGCAGCTTCGTCCGACCCTACGAGCAGTACTTC. Translation: CASSFVRPYEQYF.

This clonotype was seen ten or more times. The genes are TRBV15 and TRBJ1-5; D might be TRBD1 (5 bases). The length of the CDR3 is 14 residues. Trimming pared 5 bases from V and 4 bases from J, leaving 12 bases between. From germline, CDR1 is LNHNV and CDR2 YYDKDF (reference sequence). The CDR3 spells CATSAGTENQPQHF. The CDR3 DNA sequence: TGTGCCACCAGCGCCGGGACGGAAAATCAGCCCCAGCATTTT.

Ten or more counts support this clonotype. The chain couples TRBV4-1 to TRBJ2-5; D is unresolved. This CDR3 is 16 amino acids long. In germline, CDR1 is MGHRA, CDR2 YSYEKL. V shed 2 bases and J shed 1 base, with 14 bases lying between them. The CDR3 DNA sequence: TGCGCCAGCAGCCAATACCCCGAGGCAGGCCAAGAGACCCAGTACTTC. It encodes CASSQYPEAGQETQYF.

This clonotype was seen at least ten times. The rearrangement links TRBV2 to TRBJ1-1; D unresolved. The CDR3 consists of 14 residues. The V gene's germline CDR1 is SNHLY and CDR2 FYNNEI. V was trimmed by 4 bases and J by 0 bases, leaving 9 bases between them. CDR3 sequence reads: CASSGTFMNTEAFF. CDR3 sequence (DNA): TGTGCCAGCAGTGGGACTTTCATGAACACTGAAGCTTTCTTT.

The chain couples TRBV28 to TRBJ2-7; perhaps TRBD1 as D (6 bases). The CDR3 is 15 residues long. CDR1 is MDHEN and CDR2 is SYDVKM in the germline V gene. V was shortened by 10 bases and J by 3 bases, with 22 bases between the two germline ends. The CDR3 DNA sequence: TGTGCCACGCCGGCCTGGGACACGGTCTTCTACGAGCAGTACTTC. Its translation: CATPAWDTVFYEQYF.

The rearrangement links TRBV20-1 to TRBJ2-7, with D perhaps matching TRBD1 (6 bases). The CDR3 loop spans 14 amino acids. V lost 0 bases to trimming and J lost 3 bases, with 12 bases between them. Germline lookup yields CDR1 DFQATT and CDR2 SNEGSKA (reference sequence). This CDR3 is CSARDLNRDYEQYF. The CDR3 nucleotides are TGCAGTGCTAGAGATCTGAACAGGGACTACGAGCAGTACTTC.

Ten or more counts support this clonotype. The gene calls are TRBV4-2 and TRBJ2-7, with TRBD2 identical over 7 bases. Unmatched junction bases numbered 15, after V lost 0 bases and J lost 1 base. Per the germline V gene, CDR1 is LGHNA and CDR2 is YNFKEQ. The length of the CDR3 is 19 residues. CDR3 DNA: TGTGCCAGCAGCCAAGAGGTTGCCATAGGCGGGGGAAATTCCTACGAGCAGTACTTC. Its protein product is CASSQEVAIGGGNSYEQYF.

This clonotype showed up just once. The chain is built from TRBV6-2 or TRBV6-3 and TRBJ1-1, with unresolved D. V lost 5 bases to trimming and J lost 6 bases, with 10 bases between them. In germline, CDR1 is MNHEY, CDR2 SVGEGT. CDR3 length equals 12 residues. In DNA form, the CDR3 reads TGTGCCAGCAGTCGAATCTCTGCTGAAGCTTTCTTT. It encodes CASSRISAEAFF.

This clonotype was counted a few times. A junction boundary mismatches the germline segment, possibly from a read error. This chain joins TRBV6-2 or TRBV6-3 and TRBJ2-5, with 7 bases lining up with TRBD1. Looked up from germline, CDR1 is MNHEY and CDR2 is SVGEGT. CDR3 length: 13 amino acids. CDR3 nucleotides: TGTGCCAGCAGTTACAGGGGGCGAGAGACCAAGTACTTC. Its translation: CASSYRGRETKYF.

This clonotype was observed many times. The chain joins TRBV12-3 or TRBV12-4 to TRBJ2-5; D may be TRBD1 or TRBD2 (5 bases each). This CDR3 has 15 amino acids. The germline V and J ends were trimmed by 6 bases and 4 bases, with 18 bases remaining between them. The CDR3: CASRRRIIGGETQYF. The CDR3 DNA reads TGTGCCAGCAGGCGCAGGATAATTGGGGGAGAGACCCAGTACTTC.

There are many counts of this clonotype. The chain has TRBV12-3 or TRBV12-4 and TRBJ1-1, with 7 positions matching TRBD1. Trimming cost V 4 bases and J 7 bases; bases outside gene matches: 3. This CDR3 is 12 amino acids long. In DNA form, the CDR3 reads TGTGCCAGCAGTTCCGGGACAGATGAAGCTTTCTTT. Its protein is CASSSGTDEAFF.

This clonotype was seen at least ten times. The chain combines TRBV7-8 with TRBJ1-2; D perhaps matches TRBD1 (5 bases). This CDR3 is built from 14 residues. V was cut by 4 bases and J by 8 bases, with 17 bases left in between. Germline V gene sequence: CDR1 SGHVS, CDR2 FQNEAQ. The CDR3 DNA reads TGTGCCAGCAGCTCCCGGCTGCGTAAGGGGGGCTACACCTTC. It specifies CASSSRLRKGGYTF.

The chain is built from TRBV6-5 and TRBJ1-3; D is undetermined. The CDR3 contains 15 residues. Looked up from germline, CDR1 is MNHEY and CDR2 is SVGAGI. Trimming removed 4 bases from V and 4 bases from J, with 14 bases in between. In DNA, the CDR3 is TGTGCCAGCAGTTCCTATCGCAATTCGGGAAACACCATATATTTT. Its protein product is CASSSYRNSGNTIYF.

This clonotype was observed many times. The chain joins TRBV7-2 to TRBJ1-6, with D perhaps matching TRBD1 (6 bases). There are 17 residues in the CDR3. CDR1 SGHTA and CDR2 FQGNSA come from the germline V gene. Trimming took off 2 bases at V and 2 bases at J, with 13 bases between the two ends. In nucleotides, the CDR3 is TGTGCCAGCAGCTTATACAGGGCCCAAGCCTATAATTCACCCCTCCACTTT. As protein: CASSLYRAQAYNSPLHF.

This chain links TRBV5-1 with TRBJ1-2, with 10 nucleotides matching TRBD1. This CDR3 has 16 amino acids. With 1 base clipped from V and 4 bases from J, the junction kept 7 bases outside the gene matches. From germline, CDR1 is SGHRS and CDR2 YFSETQ. The CDR3 sequence: CASSLTGTGVVYGYTF. The CDR3 nucleotides read TGCGCCAGCAGCTTGACCGGGACAGGGGTGGTCTATGGCTACACCTTC.

This clonotype was found many times. The V and J genes are TRBV12-3 or TRBV12-4 and TRBJ2-7; 8 bases map to TRBD2. CDR3 length equals 13 residues. V shed 1 base, J shed 7 bases, and the junction held 3 bases outside the gene matches. In nucleotides, the CDR3 is TGTGCCAGCAGTTTAGGAAGCGGGGGTGAGCAGTACTTC. It yields the protein CASSLGSGGEQYF.

J is TRBJ2-3 and V is TRBV6-1; TRBD2 matches at 15 bases. The CDR3 spans 18 residues. The J segment lost 0 bases and the V segment lost 1 base, leaving 2 bases of the junction unmatched. Germline loops: CDR1 MNHNS, CDR2 SASEGT. In DNA form, the CDR3 reads TGTGCCAGCAGTGAAGGGACTAGCGGGGGGGCTAGCACAGATACGCAGTATTTT. It encodes CASSEGTSGGASTDTQYF.

The chain is built from TRBV6-5 and TRBJ1-1; D is possibly TRBD1 (5 bases). Trimming pared 5 bases from V and 4 bases from J, leaving 11 bases between. This CDR3 has 13 amino acids. CDR1 is MNHEY and CDR2 is SVGAGI in the germline V gene. CDR3 loop: CASSIPGATEAFF. CDR3 bases: TGTGCCAGCAGTATACCCGGGGCCACTGAAGCTTTCTTT.

This clonotype appeared many times. The rearrangement joins TRBV20-1 to TRBJ1-2; 7 bases are shared with TRBD1. The CDR3 loop spans 13 amino acids. Per germline, CDR1 DFQATT and CDR2 SNEGSKA (reference sequence). The V gene end was trimmed by 6 bases and the J gene end by 2 bases; junction bases not matched to a gene: 6. CDR3 sequence reads: CSARDSKNYGYTF. The DNA for the CDR3 is TGCAGTGCACGGGACAGTAAAAACTATGGCTACACCTTC.

This clonotype was seen many times. This sequence joins TRBV12-5 and TRBJ2-7; D gene unclear. V dropped 0 bases and J dropped 0 bases, with 3 bases sitting between them. Germline CDR1 and CDR2: LGHNT and FRNRAP. The CDR3 extends over 13 amino acids. The CDR3 DNA reads TGTGCTAGTGGTTTGGTCGGCTCCTACGAGCAGTACTTC. Encoded protein: CASGLVGSYEQYF. Variable domain in full (rest from reference TRBV12-5 and TRBJ2-7): DARVTQTPRHKVTEMGQEVTMRCQPILGHNTVFWYRQTMMQGLELLAYFRNRAPLDDSGMPKDRFSAEMPDATLATLKIQPSEPRDSAVYFCASGLVGSYEQYFGPGTRLTVT.

This clonotype was seen many times. J is TRBJ1-2 and V is TRBV29-1; tentatively, D is TRBD1 (5 bases). Looked up from germline, CDR1 is SQVTM and CDR2 is ANQGSEA. Trimming removed 3 bases from V and 9 bases from J, with 8 bases in between. The CDR3 consists of 10 residues. Here the CDR3 reads CSVEDMSYTF. CDR3 coding DNA: TGCAGCGTTGAGGACATGAGCTACACCTTC.

This clonotype was found many times. This sequence joins TRBV12-5 and TRBJ1-2; D possibly corresponds to TRBD1 (5 bases). V was shortened by 1 base and J by 4 bases, with 7 bases between the two germline ends. The CDR3 sequence is 13 residues long. Germline lookup yields CDR1 LGHNT and CDR2 FRNRAP. The CDR3 reads CASGLGQIYGYTF. For the CDR3, the DNA is TGTGCTAGTGGTTTGGGACAGATCTATGGCTACACCTTC.

This clonotype was found many times. The J gene is TRBJ2-7, the V gene TRBV6-1, with D possibly matching TRBD2 (6 bases). Germline lookup yields CDR1 MNHNS and CDR2 SASEGT. This CDR3 comprises 12 residues. Here the CDR3 DNA reads TGTGCCAGCAGGAACGCCGGGGGACTTCCGTCAGTC. This codes for CASRNAGGLPSV.